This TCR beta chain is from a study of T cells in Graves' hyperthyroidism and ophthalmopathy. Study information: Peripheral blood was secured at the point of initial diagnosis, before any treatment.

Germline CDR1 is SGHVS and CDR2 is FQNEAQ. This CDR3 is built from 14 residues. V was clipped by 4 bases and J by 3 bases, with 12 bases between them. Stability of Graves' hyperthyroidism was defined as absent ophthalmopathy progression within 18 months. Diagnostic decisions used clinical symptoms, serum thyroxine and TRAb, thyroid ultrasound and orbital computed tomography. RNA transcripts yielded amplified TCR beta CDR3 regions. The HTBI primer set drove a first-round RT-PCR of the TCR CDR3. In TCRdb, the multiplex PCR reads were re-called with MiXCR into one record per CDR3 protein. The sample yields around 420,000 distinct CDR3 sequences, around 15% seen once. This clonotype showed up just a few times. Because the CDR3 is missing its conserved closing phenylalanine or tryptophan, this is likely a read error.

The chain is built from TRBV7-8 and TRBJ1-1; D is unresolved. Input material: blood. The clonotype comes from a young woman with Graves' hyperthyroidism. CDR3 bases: TGTGCCAGCAGCTCAGGAGGGTGGGACACTGAAGCTTTCCTT. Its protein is CASSSGGWDTEAFL.